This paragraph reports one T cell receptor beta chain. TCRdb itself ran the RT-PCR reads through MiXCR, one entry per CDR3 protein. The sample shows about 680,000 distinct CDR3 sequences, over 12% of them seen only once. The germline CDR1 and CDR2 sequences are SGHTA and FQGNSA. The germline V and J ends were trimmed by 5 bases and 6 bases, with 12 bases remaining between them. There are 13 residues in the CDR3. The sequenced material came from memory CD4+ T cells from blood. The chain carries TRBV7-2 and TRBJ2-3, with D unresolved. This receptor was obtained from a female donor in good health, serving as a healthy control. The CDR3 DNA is TGTGCCAGCAGCCAAAACGACGGGGATACGCAGTATTTT. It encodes CASSQNDGDTQYF.